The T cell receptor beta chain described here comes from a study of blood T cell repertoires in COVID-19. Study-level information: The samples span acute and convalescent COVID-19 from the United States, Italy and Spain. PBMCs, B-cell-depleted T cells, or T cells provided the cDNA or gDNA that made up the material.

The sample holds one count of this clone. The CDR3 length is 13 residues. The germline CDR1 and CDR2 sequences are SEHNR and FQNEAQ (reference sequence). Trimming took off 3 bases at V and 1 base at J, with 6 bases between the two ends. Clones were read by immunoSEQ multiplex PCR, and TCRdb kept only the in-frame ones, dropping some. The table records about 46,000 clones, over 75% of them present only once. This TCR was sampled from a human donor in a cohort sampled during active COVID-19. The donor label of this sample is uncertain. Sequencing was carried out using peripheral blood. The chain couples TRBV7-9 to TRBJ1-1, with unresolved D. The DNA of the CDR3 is TGTGCCAGCAGCTTTCAGGAGAACACTGAAGCTTTCTTT. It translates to CASSFQENTEAFF.